The 32 T cell receptor beta chains in this list originate from one sample, sequenced in a study of siplizumab effects on memory and regulatory T cells. Sequencing was performed with immunoSEQ multiplex PCR; in TCRdb, only in-frame clones are kept and a portion is missing. The repertoire holds tens of thousands of clones, with 80% to 95% as singletons. The sequencing input was CD8+ T cells sorted from blood. These TCRs come from a human donor in good health.

The gene calls are TRBV5-8 and TRBJ2-7; TRBD1 is a possible D gene (6 bases). The CDR3 loop spans 14 amino acids. CDR1 SGHTS and CDR2 YDEGEE come from the germline V gene. Trimming cost V 0 bases and J 6 bases, with 13 bases left between them. CDR3 protein: CASSLVSGVVEQYF. The CDR3 DNA sequence: TGTGCCAGCAGCTTGGTATCAGGGGTGGTCGAGCAGTACTTC.

The chain's CDR3 is CASSEAGGASYEQYF. As DNA, the CDR3 is TGTGCCAGCAGCGAAGCGGGAGGGGCCTCCTACGAGCAGTACTTC. The chain is built from TRBV5-5 and TRBJ2-7, with 10 bases identical to TRBD2. Looked up from germline, CDR1 is SGHKS and CDR2 is YYEKEE (reference sequence). V lost 4 bases to trimming and J lost 0 bases; unmatched junction nucleotides: 4. CDR3 length: 15 amino acids. Full variable domain (missing parts from reference TRBV5-5 and TRBJ2-7): DAGVTQSPTHLIKTRGQQVTLRCSPISGHKSVSWYQQVLGQGPQFIFQYYEKEERGRGNFPDRFSARQFPNYSSELNVNALLLGDSALYLCASSEAGGASYEQYFGPGTRLTVT.

The CDR3 here is CASGLTSGKSGEQFF. As DNA, the CDR3 is TGTGCCAGCGGTTTGACTAGCGGGAAGTCAGGTGAGCAGTTCTTC. This chain links TRBV7-9 with TRBJ2-1; 11 bases align to TRBD2. Germline CDR1 reads SEHNR; CDR2 reads FQNEAQ (reference sequence). The CDR3 runs to 15 residues. J was trimmed by 9 bases and V by 8 bases; bases with no gene match: 12.

In its sample, this clone was seen once. V and J are TRBV6-5 and TRBJ2-5; either TRBD1 or TRBD2 may supply D (5 bases each). In germline, CDR1 is MNHEY, CDR2 SVGAGI. There are 14 residues in the CDR3. Trimming shortened V by 0 bases and J by 5 bases, and 10 bases separated the two germline ends. The CDR3 coding sequence is TGTGCCAGCAGTTACTCGACGGGGCTGGAGACCCAGTACTTC. The encoded protein is CASSYSTGLETQYF.

The chain couples TRBV5-1 to TRBJ2-7; D not resolved. Trimming stripped 2 bases from V and 2 bases from J, with 8 bases between. The germline V gene has CDR1 SGHRS and CDR2 YFSETQ. The CDR3 has 13 amino acids. DNA of the CDR3: TGCGCCAGCAGCTTCGCAGCAACCTACGAGCAGTACTTC. Amino acid sequence: CASSFAATYEQYF.

J is TRBJ1-3 and V is TRBV7-9; D is unresolved. Germline CDR1 reads SEHNR; CDR2 reads FQNEAQ (reference sequence). The CDR3 is made up of 14 amino acids. V lost 5 bases to trimming and J lost 7 bases, with 15 bases between them. CDR3 coding DNA: TGTGCCAGCAGCCGACCCCTCGCTCCGAACACCATATATTTT. Protein: CASSRPLAPNTIYF.

The genes are TRBV19 and TRBJ2-5; D is ambiguous. Germline CDR1 is LNHDA and CDR2 is SQIVND (reference sequence). V was trimmed by 0 bases and J by 5 bases, leaving 10 bases between them. This CDR3 is 14 amino acids long. The CDR3 sequence is CASSIDGFPETQYF. The CDR3 DNA is TGTGCCAGTAGTATAGATGGGTTTCCCGAGACCCAGTACTTC. The variable domain in full, completed from reference TRBV19 and TRBJ2-5, reads DGGITQSPKYLFRKEGQNVTLSCEQNLNHDAMYWYRQDPGQGLRLIYYSQIVNDFQKGDIAEGYSVSREKKESFPLTVTSAQKNPTAFYLCASSIDGFPETQYFGPGTRLLVL.

The chain is built from TRBV29-1 and TRBJ2-7; tentative D call: TRBD1 (6 bases). The CDR3 spans 16 residues. Germline V lookup: CDR1 SQVTM, CDR2 ANQGSEA. Trimming removed 2 bases from V and 5 bases from J, with 22 bases in between. DNA of the CDR3: TGCAGCGTTGAAAATACTCACCTGGACAGAAGCCACGAGCAGTACTTC. This codes for CSVENTHLDRSHEQYF.

The rearrangement joins TRBV9 to TRBJ2-1; 10 nucleotides match TRBD2. From germline, CDR1 is SGDLS and CDR2 YYNGEE. The CDR3 is made up of 17 amino acids. V was pared by 1 base and J by 4 bases, with 8 bases of the junction left unmatched. The CDR3 loop is CASSVWSSGGEYNEQFF. The CDR3 DNA reads TGTGCCAGCAGCGTATGGTCGAGCGGGGGGGAGTACAATGAGCAGTTCTTC.

This rearrangement joins TRBV7-8 to TRBJ2-7; 10 nucleotides agree with TRBD2. Germline V CDR1 and CDR2: SGHVS, FQNEAQ. The CDR3 length is 15 residues. V lost 8 bases and J lost 2; bases outside the gene matches: 9. The CDR3 loop is CASGGLARSPYEQYF. The CDR3, as DNA: TGTGCCAGCGGGGGACTAGCGCGCTCTCCCTACGAGCAGTACTTC.

The chain uses TRBV28 and TRBJ1-6; perhaps TRBD1 as D (5 bases). Germline V gene sequence: CDR1 MDHEN, CDR2 SYDVKM. The germline V and J ends were trimmed by 1 base and 4 bases, with 5 bases remaining between them. This CDR3 is built from 14 residues. CDR3 in amino acids: CASSLSGYNSPLHF. DNA of the CDR3: TGTGCCAGCAGTTTATCAGGGTATAATTCACCCCTCCACTTT. The whole variable domain, remainder taken from reference TRBV28 and TRBJ1-6, is DVKVTQSSRYLVKRTGEKVFLECVQDMDHENMFWYRQDPGLGLRLIYFSYDVKMKEKGDIPEGYSVSREKKERFSLILESASTNQTSMYLCASSLSGYNSPLHFGNGTRLTVT.

This clone was detected once. The rearrangement joins TRBV13 to TRBJ2-1; a weak D match, TRBD2 (6 bases). V was cut by 4 bases and J by 2 bases, with 9 bases left in between. The CDR3 covers 14 residues. The V gene's germline CDR1 is PRHDT and CDR2 FYEKMQ (reference sequence). CDR3 amino acids: CASSYRTTYNEQFF. CDR3 nucleotide sequence: TGTGCCAGCAGCTACCGGACTACCTACAATGAGCAGTTCTTC.

V and J are TRBV5-6 and TRBJ2-3; no firm D call. CDR1 and CDR2 (germline): SGHDT, YYEEEE. The CDR3 extends over 15 amino acids. The V gene lost 1 base and the J gene lost 5 bases, with 14 bases spanning the gap. CDR3 residues: CASSLTPDSGDTQYF. CDR3 DNA: TGTGCCAGCAGCTTGACACCCGATTCGGGAGATACGCAGTATTTT.

V usage is TRBV5-4 and J usage is TRBJ2-2; D not certain. Germline CDR1 is SGHNT and CDR2 is YYREEE (reference sequence). Trimming removed 0 bases at V and 1 base at J, with 4 bases between. CDR3 length: 14 amino acids. The CDR3 region is CASSLDWNTGELFF. The CDR3 DNA reads as TGTGCCAGCAGCTTGGACTGGAACACCGGGGAGCTGTTTTTT.

This rearrangement joins TRBV10-3 to TRBJ2-7; 7 positions agree with TRBD1. Trimming took 7 bases from V and 4 from J; bases not matched to a gene: 4. The germline CDR1 and CDR2 sequences are ENHRY and SYGVKD. There are 12 residues in the CDR3. CDR3 sequence (DNA): TGTGCCATCACCCCGACAGGGTACGAGCAGTACTTC. Translated: CAITPTGYEQYF.

V and J are TRBV27 and TRBJ2-7, with TRBD2 matching over 8 bases. CDR1 MNHEY and CDR2 SMNVEV come from the germline V gene (reference sequence). Losses at the gene ends were 4 bases for V and 0 bases for J; bases not matched to a gene: 2. The CDR3 runs to 14 residues. The DNA for the CDR3 is TGTGCCAGCAGTTCCGCGGGGGGCTCCTACGAGCAGTACTTC. It encodes CASSSAGGSYEQYF.

The chain carries TRBV5-1 and TRBJ1-1; tentative D call: TRBD1 (6 bases). Deletions cut 0 bases from V and 6 bases from J, with 12 bases between. This CDR3 contains 14 residues. The germline gives CDR1 SGHRS, CDR2 YFSETQ. CDR3 DNA sequence: TGCGCCAGCAGCTTGGACGGGGGCGCCGCTGAAGCTTTCTTT. Its translation is CASSLDGGAAEAFF. The whole variable domain, filled in from reference TRBV5-1 and TRBJ1-1, reads KAGVTQTPRYLIKTRGQQVTLSCSPISGHRSVSWYQQTPGQGLQFLFEYFSETQRNKGNFPGRFSGRQFSNSRSEMNVSTLELGDSALYLCASSLDGGAAEAFFGQGTRLTVV.

The rearrangement uses TRBV11-2 and TRBJ2-7; D ambiguous. The CDR3 has 13 amino acids. Trimming cost V 3 bases and J 2 bases, with 8 bases left between them. Germline V gene sequence: CDR1 SGHAT, CDR2 FQNNGV. The CDR3 DNA reads TGTGCCAGCAGCTTTGCCAGGACCTACGAGCAGTACTTC. Translated: CASSFARTYEQYF.

The genes are TRBV7-9 and TRBJ2-5; D call uncertain. Germline CDR1 is SEHNR and CDR2 is FQNEAQ (reference sequence). The CDR3 spans 15 residues. The V and J ends lost 4 bases and 0 bases respectively, with 12 bases between them. For the CDR3, the DNA is TGTGCCAGCAGCTCTAACACATTGTACCAAGAGACCCAGTACTTC. Protein product: CASSSNTLYQETQYF.

CDR3 in amino acids: CASSLVGSNTEAFF. CDR3 coding DNA: TGCGCCAGCAGCTTGGTGGGGTCGAACACTGAAGCTTTCTTT. The V and J genes are TRBV5-1 and TRBJ1-1; no definite D call. This CDR3 comprises 14 residues. Trimming left V 0 bases short and J 1 base short, with 7 bases between. Germline lookup yields CDR1 SGHRS and CDR2 YFSETQ.

The V and J genes are TRBV5-6 and TRBJ2-1; TRBD2 matches at 8 bases. After removal of 5 bases from V and 3 bases from J, the junction contained 10 bases not matched to a gene. The CDR3 covers 16 residues. Germline V lookup: CDR1 SGHDT, CDR2 YYEEEE. CDR3 sequence (DNA): TGTGCCAGCAGTACCCTTGCGGGAGGATTCTACAATGAGCAGTTCTTC. It specifies CASSTLAGGFYNEQFF.

The V and J genes are TRBV10-1 and TRBJ1-1, with 8 nucleotides matching TRBD1. V lost 1 base to trimming and J lost 4 bases; unmatched junction nucleotides: 2. This CDR3 has 14 amino acids. Per the germline V gene, CDR1 is WNHNN and CDR2 is SYGVQD (reference sequence). DNA of the CDR3: TGCGCCAGCAGTGAGTTACAGGGGGGCACTGAAGCTTTCTTT. Translated, it gives CASSELQGGTEAFF.

The rearrangement joins TRBV30 to TRBJ2-3; the D gene is possibly TRBD2 (5 bases). CDR1 GTSNPN and CDR2 SVGIG come from the germline V gene (reference sequence). Trimming cost V 2 bases and J 4 bases, with 7 bases left between them. The CDR3 length is 12 residues. CDR3 amino acids: CAWSLGADTQYF. DNA for the CDR3: TGTGCCTGGAGTCTCGGGGCAGATACGCAGTATTTT. Together with reference TRBV30 and TRBJ2-3, the CDR3 gives the full variable domain: SQTIHQWPATLVQPVGSPLSLECTVEGTSNPNLYWYRQAAGRGLQLLFYSVGIGQISSEVPQNLSASRPQDRQFILSSKKLLLSDSGFYLCAWSLGADTQYFGPGTRLTVL.

V gene TRBV2 combines with J gene TRBJ2-5; D is unclear. The CDR3 is made up of 13 amino acids. Trimming shortened V by 7 bases and J by 2 bases, and 11 bases separated the two germline ends. From germline, CDR1 is SNHLY and CDR2 FYNNEI. This CDR3 is CASIQVTQETQYF. As DNA, the CDR3 is TGTGCCAGCATCCAAGTGACTCAAGAGACCCAGTACTTC.

The chain recombines TRBV23-1 with TRBJ1-1; possibly TRBD1 for D (6 bases). TRBV23-1 is labeled an ORF, and its function is uncertain. Trimming shortened V by 1 base and J by 1 base, and 22 bases separated the two germline ends. The CDR3 length is 19 residues. The CDR3 here is CASSQWGHRAAGWNTEAFF. The CDR3 bases are TGCGCCAGCAGTCAATGGGGCCACAGGGCGGCGGGTTGGAACACTGAAGCTTTCTTT.

The V call is TRBV10-3, the J call TRBJ2-3, with D perhaps TRBD2 (5 bases). Trimming stripped 0 bases from V and 3 bases from J, with 13 bases between. CDR3 length: 16 amino acids. CDR1 ENHRY and CDR2 SYGVKD come from the germline V gene. The CDR3 bases are TGTGCCATCAGTGAGTCGACACGGGATCTAACAGATACGCAGTATTTT. Its protein is CAISESTRDLTDTQYF.

The CDR3 loop is CASSRHLGEQYF. CDR3 bases: TGTGCCAGCAGTCGACACCTGGGCGAGCAGTACTTC. The V gene is TRBV6-6, the J gene TRBJ2-7; D not resolved. Trimming stripped 5 bases from V and 6 bases from J, with 11 bases between. CDR3 length: 12 residues. CDR1 and CDR2 from the germline V gene are MNHNY and SVGAGI (reference sequence).

This chain connects TRBV7-8 to TRBJ2-1; 7 nucleotides agree with TRBD1. Unmatched junction bases numbered 15, after V lost 1 base and J lost 3 bases. The length of the CDR3 is 19 residues. Germline CDR1 and CDR2: SGHVS and FQNEAQ. The DNA for the CDR3 is TGTGCCAGCAGCTTAGAGACAGGGAACGGGGCCAAGGGCTACAATGAGCAGTTCTTC. Translation: CASSLETGNGAKGYNEQFF.

This chain links TRBV7-6 with TRBJ2-2; perhaps D is TRBD1 or TRBD2 (5 bases each). The CDR3 runs to 14 residues. Trimming cost V 2 bases and J 8 bases, with 12 bases left between them. Germline CDR1 and CDR2: SGHVS and FNYEAQ. The chain's CDR3 is CASSLPLGVGELFF. CDR3 nucleotide sequence: TGTGCCAGCAGCTTACCACTAGGGGTGGGGGAGCTGTTTTTT.

The gene calls are TRBV6-5 and TRBJ1-2; D gene ambiguous. Germline lookup yields CDR1 MNHEY and CDR2 SVGAGI. CDR3 length: 15 residues. Trimming left V 4 bases short and J 0 bases short, with 12 bases between. CDR3 region: CASSSPKTSNYGYTF. The CDR3 coding sequence is TGTGCCAGCAGTTCCCCTAAGACCTCTAACTATGGCTACACCTTC.

This chain joins TRBV4-3 and TRBJ2-7; perhaps TRBD2 as D (7 bases). Germline CDR1 LGHNA, CDR2 YSLEER. Trimming removed 1 base at V and 0 bases at J, with 13 bases between. The CDR3 is 16 amino acids. CDR3: CASSQGYREGSYEQYF. DNA for the CDR3: TGCGCCAGCAGCCAAGGGTACAGGGAGGGCTCCTACGAGCAGTACTTC.

The V call is TRBV14, the J call TRBJ1-2; D is unclear. CDR1 is SGHDN and CDR2 is FVKESK in the germline V gene. The CDR3 covers 13 residues. V was pared by 4 bases and J by 6 bases, with 12 bases between. The CDR3 here is CASSPGGYDGYTF. As DNA, the CDR3 is TGTGCCAGCAGCCCCGGAGGGTACGATGGCTACACCTTC.